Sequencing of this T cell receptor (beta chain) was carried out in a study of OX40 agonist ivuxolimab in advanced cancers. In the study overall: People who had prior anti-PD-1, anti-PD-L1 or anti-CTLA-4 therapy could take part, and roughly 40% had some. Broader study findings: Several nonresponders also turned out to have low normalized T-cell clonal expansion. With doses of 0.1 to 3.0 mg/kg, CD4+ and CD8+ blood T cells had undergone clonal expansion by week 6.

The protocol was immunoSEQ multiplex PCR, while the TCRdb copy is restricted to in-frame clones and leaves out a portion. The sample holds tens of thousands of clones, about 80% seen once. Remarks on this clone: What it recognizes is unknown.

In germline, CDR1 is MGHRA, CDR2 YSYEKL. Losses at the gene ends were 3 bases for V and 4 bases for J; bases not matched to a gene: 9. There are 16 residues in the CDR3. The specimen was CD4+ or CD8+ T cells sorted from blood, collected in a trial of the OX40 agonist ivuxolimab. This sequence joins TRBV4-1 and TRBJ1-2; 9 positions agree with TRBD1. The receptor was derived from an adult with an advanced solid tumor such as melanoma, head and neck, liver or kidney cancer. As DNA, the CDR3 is TGCGCCAGCAGCCACCCCTCCGACAGGGGGATCTATGGCTACACCTTC. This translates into CASSHPSDRGIYGYTF.